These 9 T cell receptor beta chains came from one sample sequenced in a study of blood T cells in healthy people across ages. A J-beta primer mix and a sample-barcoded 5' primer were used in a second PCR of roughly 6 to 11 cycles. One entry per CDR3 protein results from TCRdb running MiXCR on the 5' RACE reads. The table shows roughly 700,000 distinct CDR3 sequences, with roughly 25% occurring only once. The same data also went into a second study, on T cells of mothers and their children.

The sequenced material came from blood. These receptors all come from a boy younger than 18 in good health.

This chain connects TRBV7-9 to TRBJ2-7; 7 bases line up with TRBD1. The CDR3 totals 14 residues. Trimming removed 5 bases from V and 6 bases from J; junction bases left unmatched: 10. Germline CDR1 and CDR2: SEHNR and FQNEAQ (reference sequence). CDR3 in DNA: TGTGCCAGCAGCCTAAGACAGGGAAGGGGCGAGCAGTACTTC. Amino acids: CASSLRQGRGEQYF.

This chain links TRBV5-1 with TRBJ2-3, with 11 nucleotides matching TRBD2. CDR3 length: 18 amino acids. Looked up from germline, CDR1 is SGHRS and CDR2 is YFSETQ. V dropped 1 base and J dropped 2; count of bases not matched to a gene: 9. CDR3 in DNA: TGCGCCAGCAGCTTGAGGGGACTAGCGGTACTCCCCACAGATACGCAGTATTTT. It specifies CASSLRGLAVLPTDTQYF.

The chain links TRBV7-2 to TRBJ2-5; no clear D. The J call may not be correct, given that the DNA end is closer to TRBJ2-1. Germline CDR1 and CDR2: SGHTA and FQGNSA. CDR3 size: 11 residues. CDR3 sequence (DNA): TGTGCCAGCAGCTTAGCGGACCGGCAGTTCTTC. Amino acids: CASSLADRQFF.

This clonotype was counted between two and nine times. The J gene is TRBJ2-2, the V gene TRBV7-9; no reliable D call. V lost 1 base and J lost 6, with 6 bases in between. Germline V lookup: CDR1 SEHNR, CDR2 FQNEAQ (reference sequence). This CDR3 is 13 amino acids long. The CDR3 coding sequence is TGTGCCAGCAGCTTAGACTTTCCCGGGGAGCTGTTTTTT. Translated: CASSLDFPGELFF.

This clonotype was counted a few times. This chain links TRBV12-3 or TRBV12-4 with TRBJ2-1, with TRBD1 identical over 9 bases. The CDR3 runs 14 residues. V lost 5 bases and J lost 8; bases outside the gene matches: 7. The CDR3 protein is CASSPGQGFHEQFF. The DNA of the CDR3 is TGTGCCAGCAGTCCGGGACAGGGATTCCATGAGCAGTTCTTC.

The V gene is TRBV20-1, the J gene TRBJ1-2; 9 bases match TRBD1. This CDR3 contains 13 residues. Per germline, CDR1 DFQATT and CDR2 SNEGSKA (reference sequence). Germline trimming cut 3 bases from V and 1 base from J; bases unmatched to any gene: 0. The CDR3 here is CSARDRGNYGYTF. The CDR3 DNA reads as TGCAGTGCTAGGGACAGGGGTAACTATGGCTACACCTTC.

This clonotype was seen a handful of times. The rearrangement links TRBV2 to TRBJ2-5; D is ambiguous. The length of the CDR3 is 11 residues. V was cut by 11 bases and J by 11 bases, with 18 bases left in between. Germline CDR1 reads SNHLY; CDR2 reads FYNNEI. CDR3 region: CAGGGLLEQYF. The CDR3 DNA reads TGTGCCGGCGGTGGGCTCTTAGAGCAGTACTTC.

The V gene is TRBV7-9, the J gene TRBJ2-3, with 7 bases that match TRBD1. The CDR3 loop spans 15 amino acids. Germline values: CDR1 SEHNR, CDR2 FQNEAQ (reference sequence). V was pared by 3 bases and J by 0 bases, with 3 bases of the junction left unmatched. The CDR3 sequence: CASSLTGISTDTQYF. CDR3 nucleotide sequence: TGTGCCAGCAGCTTGACAGGGATTAGCACAGATACGCAGTATTTT.

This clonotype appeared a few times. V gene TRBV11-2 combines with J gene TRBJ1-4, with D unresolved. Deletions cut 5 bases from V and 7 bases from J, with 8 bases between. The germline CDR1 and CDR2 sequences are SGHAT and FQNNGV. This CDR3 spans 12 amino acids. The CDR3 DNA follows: TGTGCCAGCAGCGGGGTCGTTGAAAAACTGTTTTTT. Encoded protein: CASSGVVEKLFF.